The T cell receptor beta chain under discussion was sequenced for a study of CD8+ T cells in alopecia areata. Study-level background: Tofacitinib lasted 6 to 18 months, then 6 months off drug. Among treated patients, severity was scored by affected scalp area percentage. Study-wide findings and caveats: More clonal than normal scalp was lesional scalp, particularly alopecia totalis/universalis.

V was trimmed by 7 bases and J by 4 bases, leaving 17 bases between them. Germline V CDR1 and CDR2: SNHLY, FYNNEI. This CDR3 is 15 amino acids long. This clone is a singleton in its sample. Antigen specificity is unknown. The treatment denotes: oral pan-JAK inhibitor, 5-10 mg twice daily. cDNA reverse transcribed from extracted RNA served as the sequencing template. Here immunoSEQ multiplex PCR was the method, and the copy in TCRdb shows in-frame clones only, minus some. The sample consists of about 180,000 clones, 50% to 75% of them appearing once. The clonotype was recovered from a human donor with alopecia areata. The material was CD4+ T cells sorted from blood, obtained at approximately week 55, from a patient treated with tofacitinib. The chain uses TRBV2 and TRBJ2-1, with D tentatively TRBD2 (5 bases). CDR3: CASNIRGGMYNEQFF. As DNA, the CDR3 is TGTGCCAGCAACATTCGGGGTGGGATGTACAATGAGCAGTTCTTC.